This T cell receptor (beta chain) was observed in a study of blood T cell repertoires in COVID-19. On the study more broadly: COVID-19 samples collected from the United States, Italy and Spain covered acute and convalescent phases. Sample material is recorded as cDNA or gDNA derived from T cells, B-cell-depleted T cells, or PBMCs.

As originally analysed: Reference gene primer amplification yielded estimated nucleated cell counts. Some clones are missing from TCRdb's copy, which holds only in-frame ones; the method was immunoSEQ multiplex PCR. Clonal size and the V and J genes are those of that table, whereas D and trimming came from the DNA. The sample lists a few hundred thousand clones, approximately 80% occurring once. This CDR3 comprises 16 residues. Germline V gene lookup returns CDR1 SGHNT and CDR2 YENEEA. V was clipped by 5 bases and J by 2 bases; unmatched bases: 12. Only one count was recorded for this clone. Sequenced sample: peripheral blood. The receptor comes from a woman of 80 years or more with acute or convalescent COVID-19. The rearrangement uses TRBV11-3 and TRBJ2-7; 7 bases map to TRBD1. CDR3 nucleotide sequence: TGTGCCAGCAGCCCTCCCGGTTGGCAGGGGGCCTACGAGCAGTACTTC. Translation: CASSPPGWQGAYEQYF. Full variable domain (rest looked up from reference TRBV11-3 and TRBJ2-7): EAGVVQSPRYKIIEKKQPVAFWCNPISGHNTLYWYLQNLGQGPELLIRYENEEAVDDSQLPKDRFSAERLKGVDSTLKIQPAELGDSAVYLCASSPPGWQGAYEQYFGPGTRLTVT.